These T cell receptor beta chains were read from a single sample in a study of identical twins. One entry per CDR3 protein, called by TCRdb with MiXCR from the 5' RACE reads. Among about 240,000 distinct CDR3 sequences listed, approximately 10% were seen once. Sequencing input: memory T cells sorted from blood. These receptor sequences come from a man aged 50 to 59 in good health. Each CDR3 is given without its conserved first and last residue.

j_gene	v_gene	len	CDR3aa
TRBJ2-1	TRBV2	12	ASGPGTSTGEQF
TRBJ2-2	TRBV5-6	13	ASSFPNGNTGELF
TRBJ1-1	TRBV5-1	11	ASSQTGRTEAF
TRBJ1-5	TRBV9	12	ASSRGQGNQPQH
TRBJ1-1	TRBV6-5	12	ASSYGRPHTEAF
TRBJ1-1	TRBV7-9	15	ASSLAAGTGFHTEAF
TRBJ1-1	TRBV12-3/TRBV12-4	12	ASRPDRMNTEAF
TRBJ2-7	TRBV27	14	ASSRSGTTTFYEQY
TRBJ2-3	TRBV6-4	11	ASSVNVGNTQY
TRBJ2-7	TRBV24-1	7	APSVEQY
TRBJ2-5	TRBV7-2	12	ASRHKGSGETQY
TRBJ1-1	TRBV20-1	16	SARDYLEAGGMNTEAF
TRBJ1-1	TRBV7-9	13	ASSSGWAGSTEAF
TRBJ1-6	TRBV2	14	ASSAQTRLLNSPLH
TRBJ2-5	TRBV11-3	13	ASSARGQSLETQY
TRBJ2-3	TRBV5-6	14	ASSSDTRQGQRTQY
TRBJ2-7	TRBV12-3/TRBV12-4	11	ASSTTGSYEQY
TRBJ2-7	TRBV10-2	13	ASSAGTGATYEQY
TRBJ2-7	TRBV24-1	12	ATSPRDRTYEQY
TRBJ2-7	TRBV29-1	10	SVGDGTYEQY
TRBJ2-7	TRBV20-1	10	SARGRDYEQY
TRBJ2-1	TRBV25-1	12	ASSEWGGMNEQF
TRBJ2-1	TRBV7-9	12	ASNSRSLSHEQF
TRBJ2-1	TRBV5-1	14	ASSLGQTSSYNEQF
TRBJ1-5	TRBV5-6	14	ASSLAASNSNQPQH
TRBJ2-1	TRBV7-8	12	ASSLERGLNEQF
TRBJ2-7	TRBV23-1	11	ASSHNTVYEQY
TRBJ1-1	TRBV12-3/TRBV12-4	17	ASSLSAAGRGRLDTEAF
TRBJ2-2	TRBV7-2	13	ASSWGGPRPGELF
TRBJ2-7	TRBV7-2	12	ASTLGGGSCEQY
TRBJ2-5	TRBV29-1	11	SVDYSVGETQY
TRBJ1-4	TRBV12-3/TRBV12-4	13	ASSLGGTRDEKLF
TRBJ1-5	TRBV29-1	11	SVGEYSNQPQH
TRBJ2-1	TRBV29-1	11	SVVAGFHNEQF
TRBJ2-3	TRBV4-3	16	ASSQDPGLGTGTDTQY
TRBJ2-3	TRBV20-1	10	SARIGTDTQY
TRBJ2-1	TRBV7-2	15	ASSARGGQFSYNEQF
TRBJ2-6	TRBV7-2	17	ASSLARSTGSSGANVLT
TRBJ2-3	TRBV29-1	12	SVEYLRSTDTQY
TRBJ2-3	TRBV28	12	ASVRTSGGGTQY
TRBJ2-5	TRBV5-1	12	ASSFDRPQETQY
TRBJ2-1	TRBV28	12	ASSLSQVRNEQF
TRBJ2-7	TRBV7-8	12	ASSRPEGGYEQY
TRBJ2-2	TRBV6-6	11	ASSGGFSGELF
TRBJ1-2	TRBV5-1	14	ASSSIPGQGGDGYT
TRBJ1-3	TRBV14	14	ASSYHQRGYGNTIY
TRBJ2-1	TRBV12-3/TRBV12-4	14	ASSLEGPRAYNEQF
TRBJ2-5	TRBV2	15	ASSDYPAGLVKETQY
TRBJ2-1	TRBV7-2	13	ASSLAHGMANEQF
TRBJ2-7	TRBV11-2	14	ASSWRQVPFNYEQY